This TCR beta chain is from a study of T cells after yellow fever vaccination. Study findings and constraints: Booster samples showed a return of most primary-vaccination clones (roughly 96% CD4, around 85% CD8).

Points on this clonotype: Its cognate antigen is unknown.

Germline loops: CDR1 WSHSY, CDR2 SAAADI. The CDR3 sequence is 14 residues long. Germline trimming cut 7 bases from V and 5 bases from J; bases unmatched to any gene: 6. One entry per CDR3 protein, called by TCRdb with MiXCR from the 5' RACE reads. The sample carries almost 600,000 distinct CDR3 sequences, 13% recorded once. The rearrangement joins TRBV10-2 to TRBJ2-7; TRBD1 aligns across 12 bases. The TCR comes from a man aged 30-40 years who received the YFV17D yellow fever vaccine. Specimen: PBMCs, collected on the day of the yellow fever booster vaccination. CDR3 DNA: TGCGCCAGCACAACCGGGACAGGGGGCGACGAGCAGTACTTC. Its protein product is CASTTGTGGDEQYF.